The present entry profiles one TCR beta chain with its context. Clones were sequenced by immunoSEQ multiplex PCR, and TCRdb holds only the in-frame ones, with some missing. The sample yields about 96,000 clones, about nine tenths seen once. Exclusion of a patient followed from autoimmune disease history or systemic immunosuppression. The source of the sample is a study of OX40 agonist ivuxolimab in advanced cancers. Study as a whole: As their treatment, patients were administered ivuxolimab, an agonistic anti-OX40 (CD134) antibody. Age averaged around 60 years (range roughly 23 to 79), and 70% to 85% were male.

CDR3 size: 16 residues. Per germline, CDR1 SGHTA and CDR2 FQGTGA. Trimming left V 5 bases short and J 3 bases short, with 16 bases between. This TCR came from an adult with an advanced solid tumor such as melanoma, head and neck, liver or kidney cancer. This sequence joins TRBV7-3 and TRBJ2-2; D is unclear. Here the sequenced sample was CD4+ or CD8+ T cells sorted from blood, taken in a trial of the OX40 agonist ivuxolimab. CDR3 coding DNA: TGTGCCAGCAGCCTGGACCCCCCTGGCCACACCGGGGAGCTGTTTTTT. It codes for CASSLDPPGHTGELFF. The whole variable domain, filled in from reference TRBV7-3 and TRBJ2-2, reads GAGVSQTPSNKVTEKGKYVELRCDPISGHTALYWYRQSLGQGPEFLIYFQGTGAADDSGLPNDRFFAVRPEGSVSTLKIQRTERGDSAVYLCASSLDPPGHTGELFFGEGSRLTVL.